The clone carrying this TCR beta chain was observed at least ten times. This specimen belongs to a study of tumor-infiltrating lymphocytes in oesophageal squamous cell carcinoma. The CDR3 runs to 15 residues. V lost 3 bases to trimming and J lost 4 bases; unmatched junction nucleotides: 8. TCRdb independently ran MiXCR on the PCR reads; one entry per CDR3 protein. Of some 16,000 distinct CDR3 sequences in the sample, 40% to 55% are singletons; the top ten hold 20% to 30%. J is TRBJ2-7 and V is TRBV12-3 or TRBV12-4; 8 bases fit TRBD1. Material: esophageal tumor tissue. The clonotype was recovered from a male donor with esophageal squamous cell carcinoma. DNA of the CDR3: TGTGCCAGCAGTTTTACCGGGACAGGAGGGTACGAGCAGTACTTC. This gives the protein CASSFTGTGGYEQYF.